Described below is a single TCR beta chain sequence and its context. Source study methods: How many nucleated cells were present was estimated from reference gene primer amplification. Some clones are missing from TCRdb's copy, which holds only in-frame ones; the method was immunoSEQ multiplex PCR. V, J and clone size are taken as reported in that table, and D and trimming were inferred from the DNA itself. The repertoire has around 45,000 clones, around 90% of them found once; the top ten carry 10% to 15%. CDR3 length equals 15 residues. The V and J ends lost 4 bases and 5 bases respectively, with 18 bases between them. The V gene's germline CDR1 is MNHEY and CDR2 SMNVEV (reference sequence). These data originate in a study of blood T cell repertoires in COVID-19. About the research overall: T cells, B-cell-depleted T cells, or PBMCs supplied cDNA or gDNA.

The receptor was isolated from a man older than 75 with acute or convalescent COVID-19. The V and J genes are TRBV27 and TRBJ2-7, with TRBD1 as a possible D gene (5 bases). The sample was peripheral blood. The CDR3 DNA reads as TGTGCCAGCAGTTCCTACGGATCAGTCAGGGACGAGCAGTACTTC. Protein sequence: CASSSYGSVRDEQYF.